The clone carrying this T cell receptor beta chain was picked up one time. The target antigen is unknown. The V end lost 5 bases, the J end lost 5 bases, and 10 bases lay between the germline ends. Germline CDR1 is SEHNR and CDR2 is FQNEAQ (reference sequence). The CDR3 runs to 13 residues. Method: immunoSEQ multiplex PCR; TCRdb's copy keeps in-frame clones and lacks some. The sample has about 10,000 clones; 60% are singletons. The data belong to a study of tumor-infiltrating lymphocytes in localized non-small cell lung cancer. Across the study: Each patient gave resected tumor and non-adjacent uninvolved lung tissue.

Points from the study as a whole: T-cell fraction did not differ between immunotypes IM1 and IM2.

This rearrangement joins TRBV7-9 to TRBJ2-1, with a weak D call TRBD2 (6 bases). The sequenced sample was uninvolved lung tissue not adjacent to the tumor. This receptor was obtained from a human donor with non-small cell lung cancer. This CDR3 reads CASSRLGDNEQFF. The CDR3 DNA sequence: TGTGCCAGCAGCCGACTAGGAGACAATGAGCAGTTCTTC.